Listed below are T cell receptor beta chains from one sample, sequenced in a study of T-cell memory formation after mild COVID-19. TCRdb re-called the 5' RACE reads with MiXCR, one entry per CDR3 protein. This table has about half a million distinct CDR3 sequences, about 20% appearing once. Sequencing was carried out using PBMCs or a T cell subset sorted from them (not recorded which). These receptors were obtained from an adult woman who had mild COVID-19 (a few samples of this study predate the infection). Cell type and time point are not known. CDR3s leave out the opening cysteine and the closing phenylalanine or tryptophan.

J,V,CDR3
TRBJ2-5,TRBV5-4,ASKLISGREETQY
TRBJ2-1,TRBV7-2,ASSLEHPWTSGGGFLDEQF
TRBJ2-7,TRBV7-2,ASSFYSSTGEQY
TRBJ1-4,TRBV30,AWSLGVGREKLF
TRBJ2-7,TRBV19,ASSGSILHYEQY
TRBJ2-5,TRBV12-3/TRBV12-4,ASRKYQETQY
TRBJ2-1,TRBV12-5,ASGTGTKRNEQF
TRBJ2-7,TRBV6-2/TRBV6-3,ASKHTGSNYEQY
TRBJ1-1,TRBV5-5,ASSFPRSVDTEAF
TRBJ1-6,TRBV20-1,SARVPILSPLH
TRBJ2-3,TRBV24-1,ATSDQAGVADTQY
TRBJ2-7,TRBV3-1,ASALGYEQY
TRBJ2-1,TRBV12-3/TRBV12-4,ASRLRTTSYNEQF
TRBJ2-1,TRBV29-1,SVQGLLSYNEQF
TRBJ2-3,TRBV6-2/TRBV6-3,ASSYVAADTQY
TRBJ2-3,TRBV29-1,SVDPQGGTDTQY
TRBJ2-5,TRBV20-1,SARGGSGRVETQY
TRBJ2-3,TRBV7-3,ASSLGGLGTDTQY
TRBJ2-3,TRBV5-1,ASSLGLAGASEASQY
TRBJ1-1,TRBV7-7,ASSLDMGSTEAF
TRBJ2-3,TRBV7-9,ATRTSPDTQY
TRBJ1-2,TRBV24-1,ATSDGTGSVVYT
TRBJ1-1,TRBV15,ATSRGVTGGTEAF
TRBJ2-3,TRBV10-3,ASNPSDQADTQY